The following is a TCR beta chain sequence with its context. The antigen is undetermined. The data originate from a study of blood T cells in healthy people across ages. Looking at the study overall: In model experiments, template switching was able to capture about one barcoded beta molecule for every two T cells that were present. Study-level points and caveats: The unsorted PBMCs prevented any conclusive comparison of naive versus antigen-experienced cells.

The authors ran a second PCR of roughly 6 to 12 cycles using a sample-barcoded 5' primer and a J-beta primer mix. MiXCR was run by TCRdb on the 5' RACE reads, yielding one entry per CDR3 protein. This table holds hundreds of thousands of distinct CDR3 sequences, roughly three fifths found once. Isolation recovered at least 7 million PBMCs from every sample. Per sample, no less than 6 micrograms of total RNA were extracted. The sequence derives from a man in his forties or fifties in good health. The source material was blood.

The CDR3 DNA reads TGTGCCAGCAGCCCTCTAGGACGGGGACGGACGGGGGAGCTGTTTTTT. Its protein product is CASSPLGRGRTGELFF. The chain is built from TRBV7-8 and TRBJ2-2, with D perhaps being TRBD1 or TRBD2 (5 bases each). Trimming cost V 5 bases and J 8 bases, with 21 bases left between them. Germline V gene lookup returns CDR1 SGHVS and CDR2 FQNEAQ. The CDR3 has 16 amino acids.